The sequence of this TCR beta chain was determined in a study of shared clonotypes between healthy human individuals. For the study at large: Per donor, three plates held CD4 naive cells, three held CD4 memory, two held CD8 naive and one held CD8 memory. General study points: Clonotypes that were shared across a handful of donors made up around 5% of naive CD4 clonotypes.

To note about this clone: Its antigen is currently unknown.

Method: immunoSEQ multiplex PCR; TCRdb's copy keeps in-frame clones and lacks some. The sample yields roughly 720,000 clones, roughly 88% seen once. Per the germline V gene, CDR1 is SEHNR and CDR2 is FQNEAQ (reference sequence). J lost 1 base, V lost 5 bases, and 5 bases had no gene match. The CDR3 has 14 amino acids. The receptor comes from a man younger than 35 in good health. Some clones in this sample may be carry-over from other donors' samples. The V and J genes are TRBV7-9 and TRBJ2-7; 7 positions match TRBD2. The source material was memory CD8+ T cells from PBMCs. Subset specified: CD45RO+ cells pooled with CCR7-negative TemRA cells. The CDR3 sequence: CASSPGGGSYEQYF. CDR3 bases: TGTGCCAGCAGCCCGGGGGGAGGTTCCTACGAGCAGTACTTC. The full variable domain, with the rest looked up from reference TRBV7-9 and TRBJ2-7, is DTGVSQNPRHKITKRGQNVTFRCDPISEHNRLYWYRQTLGQGPEFLTYFQNEAQLEKSRLLSDRFSAERPKGSFSTLEIQRTEQGDSAMYLCASSPGGGSYEQYFGPGTRLTVT.